These 26 T cell receptor beta chains were sequenced from one sample in a study of T cell responses to AZD1222 COVID-19 vaccine (dated by TCRdb to the early 2020s). The library was prepared using the immunoSEQ multiplex PCR assay. Here the immuneACCESS table is served through TCRdb, limited to in-frame sequences with V and J called. Missing clones are a known gap in these copies; in checked studies unresolved V genes cover under half, and the rest lacks a known reason. Within this sample are over 150,000 clones, with about 86% of them counted one time only. 11% of the sample rests with the top ten. The time point label here, explained by the study, means: about 28 days (+/-7) after the second vaccine dose. The sequencing here drew on peripheral blood, taken 28 days after the second AZD1222 dose. The receptors were sampled from an adult who received the AZD1222 COVID-19 vaccine.

V usage is TRBV7-7 and J usage is TRBJ2-1; 12 nucleotides match TRBD2. CDR3 length: 15 amino acids. V shed 2 bases and J 9 bases; nucleotides not matched to a gene: 5. Germline V gene lookup returns CDR1 SSHAT and CDR2 FNYEAQ (reference sequence). The chain's CDR3 is CASSLSSGGVGEQFF. DNA of the CDR3: TGTGCCAGCAGCTTATCTAGCGGGGGGGTAGGTGAGCAGTTCTTC.

The V gene is TRBV6-6, the J gene TRBJ1-5; maybe TRBD1 (5 bases). The CDR3 spans 15 residues. CDR1 is MNHNY, CDR2 SVGAGI, per germline (reference sequence). V was pared by 7 bases and J by 0 bases, with 13 bases between. CDR3: CASNKEGFSNQPQHF. In nucleotides, the CDR3 is TGTGCCAGCAATAAGGAGGGGTTTAGCAATCAGCCCCAGCATTTT.

The V call is TRBV7-2, the J call TRBJ1-2, with D tentatively TRBD1 (6 bases). Trimming took off 3 bases at V and 3 bases at J, with 14 bases between the two ends. CDR1 SGHTA and CDR2 FQGNSA come from the germline V gene. The CDR3 has 15 residues. The CDR3 nucleotides are TGTGCCAGCAGCTTCCGGGGGCGGCCAGACTATGGCTACACCTTC. It specifies CASSFRGRPDYGYTF.

This chain joins TRBV13 and TRBJ1-3; a possible D gene is TRBD1 (6 bases). The CDR3 sequence is 15 residues long. CDR1 and CDR2 from the germline V gene are PRHDT and FYEKMQ (reference sequence). The V gene lost 6 bases and the J gene lost 0 bases, with 12 bases spanning the gap. The CDR3 region is CASSLGQTSGNTIYF. DNA for the CDR3: TGTGCCAGCAGTCTTGGACAGACCTCTGGAAACACCATATATTTT.

The gene calls are TRBV7-6 and TRBJ2-5, with TRBD1 matching 8 bases. After removal of 7 bases from V and 1 base from J, the junction contained 5 bases not matched to a gene. There are 14 residues in the CDR3. The V gene's germline CDR1 is SGHVS and CDR2 FNYEAQ. The CDR3: CASNRGASQETQYF. The DNA for the CDR3 is TGTGCCAGCAACAGGGGGGCGAGCCAAGAGACCCAGTACTTC.

This clone was detected once. The chain joins TRBV11-1 to TRBJ2-5; 8 bases are a match to TRBD2. This CDR3 spans 16 amino acids. Germline CDR1 and CDR2: SGHAT and FQDESV (reference sequence). V shed 5 bases, J shed 7 bases, and the junction held 15 bases outside the gene matches. Here the CDR3 DNA reads TGTGCCAGCAGCCCGGGGACTAGACCGTCCCGCGTGACCCAGTACTTC. It specifies CASSPGTRPSRVTQYF.

Here the CDR3 DNA reads TGTGCCAGCACCCCTGGGGCGCTGTGGGAGCAGTACTTC. Translation gives CASTPGALWEQYF. V gene TRBV12-3 or TRBV12-4 combines with J gene TRBJ2-7; D possibly corresponds to TRBD1 (5 bases). The CDR3 contains 13 residues. The V gene lost 7 bases and the J gene lost 7 bases, with 17 bases spanning the gap.

Only a few counts were recorded for this clone. As DNA, the CDR3 is TGTGCCAGCCGAAGAGGGGACGCTGAAGCTTTCTTT. Protein product: CASRRGDAEAFF. The chain joins TRBV3-1 (or the pseudogene TRBV3-2) to TRBJ1-1, with D tentatively TRBD1 (5 bases). The germline CDR1 and CDR2 sequences are LGHDT and YNNKEL (reference sequence). V lost 8 bases and J 6 bases, leaving 13 bases between the germline ends. The CDR3 is 12 residues long.

The chain carries TRBV10-3 and TRBJ2-7; D might be TRBD1 (6 bases). The V end lost 6 bases, the J end lost 7 bases, and 19 bases lay between the germline ends. Germline V gene data show CDR1 as ENHRY and CDR2 as SYGVKD. This CDR3 has 14 amino acids. For the CDR3, the DNA is TGTGCCATCAGGGGACATGAGAAGGCCCGGGAGCAGTACTTC. It translates to CAIRGHEKAREQYF.

The chain employs TRBV28 and TRBJ1-5; D is ambiguous. CDR1 MDHEN and CDR2 SYDVKM come from the germline V gene. CDR3 length equals 11 residues. Between the trimmed V and J ends, which lost 6 bases and 4 bases, there was a span of 4 bases. CDR3 nucleotides: TGTGCCAGCAGCCTAAATCAGCCCCAGCATTTT. Translating it yields CASSLNQPQHF.

The V call is TRBV6-2 or TRBV6-3, the J call TRBJ2-2; 8 bases agree with TRBD2. Trimming cost V 6 bases and J 0 bases; bases outside gene matches: 9. The CDR3 length is 17 residues. Germline CDR1 reads MNHEY; CDR2 reads SVGEGT. The CDR3 bases are TGTGCCAGCAGCACTTACCTTAGCGGGACGAACACCGGGGAGCTGTTTTTT. The encoded protein is CASSTYLSGTNTGELFF.

The genes are TRBV6-1 and TRBJ1-5; no clear D. Trimming pared 2 bases from V and 0 bases from J, leaving 8 bases between. Germline V CDR1 and CDR2: MNHNS, SASEGT. This CDR3 is built from 15 residues. The CDR3 sequence: CASSEQASSNQPQHF. CDR3 DNA sequence: TGTGCCAGCAGTGAACAGGCGAGTAGCAATCAGCCCCAGCATTTT.

This chain uses TRBV4-1 with TRBJ2-1; D remains ambiguous. This CDR3 comprises 15 residues. V was trimmed by 1 base and J by 0 bases, leaving 7 bases between them. Germline V CDR1 and CDR2: MGHRA, YSYEKL. CDR3 residues: CASSQAWSSYNEQFF. In DNA, the CDR3 is TGCGCCAGCAGCCAAGCCTGGAGCTCCTACAATGAGCAGTTCTTC.

This clone was observed a handful of times. This rearrangement joins TRBV18 to TRBJ2-7; TRBD2 might be the D (7 bases). Germline values: CDR1 KGHSH, CDR2 LQKENI. CDR3 size: 16 residues. V was trimmed by 2 bases and J by 2 bases, leaving 16 bases between them. Written as DNA, the CDR3 is TGTGCCAGCTCACCAATTGCTGGGGGGGCCCCCTACGAGCAGTACTTC. Its protein is CASSPIAGGAPYEQYF.

The chain has TRBV6-6 and TRBJ1-4; unclear D gene. Germline V lookup: CDR1 MNHNY, CDR2 SVGAGI (reference sequence). The CDR3 has 18 residues. The V end was cut by 5 bases, the J end by 2 bases, with 21 bases between. CDR3 amino acids: CASSLWPVPGSTNEKLFF. As DNA, the CDR3 is TGTGCCAGCAGTCTCTGGCCAGTGCCGGGTTCGACTAATGAAAAACTGTTTTTT.

This sequence joins TRBV3-1 (or the pseudogene TRBV3-2) and TRBJ2-7; 8 bases are shared with TRBD1. Germline V gives CDR1 LGHDT, CDR2 YNNKEL (reference sequence). The CDR3 totals 16 residues. With 4 bases clipped from V and 3 bases from J, the junction kept 11 bases outside the gene matches. CDR3: CASSLGRTGWYYEQYF. CDR3 in DNA: TGTGCCAGCAGCCTCGGCAGGACAGGGTGGTACTACGAGCAGTACTTC.

This clone was detected once. V usage is TRBV6-2 or TRBV6-3 and J usage is TRBJ2-1, with D uncertain. This CDR3 has 15 residues. Germline CDR1 reads MNHEY; CDR2 reads SVGEGT. With 2 bases removed from V and 0 bases from J, the gap between germline ends came to 8 bases. CDR3 loop: CASSYEASSYNEQFF. In DNA form, the CDR3 reads TGTGCCAGCAGTTACGAGGCCAGCTCCTACAATGAGCAGTTCTTC.

J is TRBJ2-1 and V is TRBV5-1; TRBD1 matches 9 bases. The CDR3 is 21 residues long. V was pared by 4 bases and J by 0 bases, with 20 bases of the junction left unmatched. Per the germline V gene, CDR1 is SGHRS and CDR2 is YFSETQ. The CDR3 reads CASSPRVWGQGRLSSYNEQFF. As DNA, the CDR3 is TGCGCCAGCAGCCCTAGGGTTTGGGGACAGGGAAGGCTAAGCTCCTACAATGAGCAGTTCTTC.

V gene TRBV7-9 combines with J gene TRBJ1-2; D uncertain. This CDR3 has 14 residues. CDR1 is SEHNR, CDR2 FQNEAQ, per germline (reference sequence). Trimming shortened V by 1 base and J by 6 bases, and 12 bases separated the two germline ends. Here the CDR3 reads CASSLGTADHGYTF. In DNA form, the CDR3 reads TGTGCCAGCAGCTTAGGTACAGCGGACCATGGCTACACCTTC.

The chain has TRBV9 and TRBJ2-2, with TRBD2 matching 10 bases. V shed 0 bases, J shed 7 bases, and the junction held 9 bases outside the gene matches. The CDR3 spans 17 residues. Germline V gene lookup returns CDR1 SGDLS and CDR2 YYNGEE. The CDR3 DNA follows: TGTGCCAGCAGCGTAGAGATATCGGCTAGCGGGGGCGGGGAGCTGTTTTTT. Protein: CASSVEISASGGGELFF.

This clone has just a few counts. The genes are TRBV15 and TRBJ1-1; 7 nucleotides agree with TRBD1. In germline, CDR1 is LNHNV, CDR2 YYDKDF (reference sequence). With 1 base clipped from V and 4 bases from J, the junction kept 6 bases outside the gene matches. The CDR3 runs 15 residues. The CDR3 protein is CATSRGLAGGTEAFF. As DNA, the CDR3 is TGTGCCACCAGCAGAGGTTTAGCAGGGGGCACTGAAGCTTTCTTT.

The chain carries TRBV5-1 and TRBJ2-5; the D is unclear. V was shortened by 2 bases and J by 5 bases, with 13 bases between the two germline ends. In germline, CDR1 is SGHRS, CDR2 YFSETQ. The CDR3 consists of 14 residues. The CDR3 sequence is CASSFQTLGETQYF. CDR3 bases: TGCGCCAGCAGCTTTCAGACCCTGGGGGAGACCCAGTACTTC.

The gene calls are TRBV5-4 and TRBJ2-5; D is unresolved. With 3 bases removed from V and 5 bases from J, the gap between germline ends came to 14 bases. This CDR3 spans 14 amino acids. The germline V gene encodes CDR1 SGHNT and CDR2 YYREEE (reference sequence). The CDR3 region is CASSSGRDRETQYF. The DNA for the CDR3 is TGTGCCAGCAGCTCTGGACGAGATCGGGAGACCCAGTACTTC.

The rearrangement joins TRBV29-1 to TRBJ2-5; either TRBD1 or TRBD2 may fit D (5 bases each). The V and J ends lost 4 bases and 5 bases respectively, with 17 bases between them. CDR3 size: 14 residues. Per germline, CDR1 SQVTM and CDR2 ANQGSEA. This chain's CDR3 is CSVVRAGSGETQYF. CDR3 DNA: TGCAGCGTTGTGAGGGCAGGGTCAGGGGAGACCCAGTACTTC. The whole variable domain, filled in from reference TRBV29-1 and TRBJ2-5, reads SAVISQKPSRDICQRGTSLTIQCQVDSQVTMMFWYRQQPGQSLTLIATANQGSEATYESGFVIDKFPISRPNLTFSTLTVSNMSPEDSSIYLCSVVRAGSGETQYFGPGTRLLVL.

This clone was picked up one time. The CDR3 loop is CASNSGGLNTETQYF. In nucleotides, the CDR3 is TGTGCCAGCAATAGCGGGGGGTTGAATACGGAGACCCAGTACTTC. The chain employs TRBV2 and TRBJ2-5, with 10 bases lining up with TRBD2. Germline V gene data show CDR1 as SNHLY and CDR2 as FYNNEI. The V gene end was trimmed by 7 bases and the J gene end by 5 bases; junction bases not matched to a gene: 10. This CDR3 contains 15 residues.

The chain couples TRBV19 to TRBJ2-1, with a tentative D call TRBD2 (5 bases). The CDR3 has 11 amino acids. Germline assignment: CDR1 LNHDA and CDR2 SQIVND (reference sequence). V lost 3 bases and J 12 bases, leaving 9 bases between the germline ends. The CDR3 spells CASSILDWQFF. In DNA form, the CDR3 reads TGTGCCAGTAGTATTCTGGACTGGCAGTTCTTC.